These 5 T cell receptor beta chains were sequenced from one sample in a study of early T cells in non-severe SARS-CoV-2 infection (dated by TCRdb to about 2021). Libraries were prepared through 5' RACE. Sequencing used a NextSeq 500. Starting from the raw public reads, TCRdb applied fastp trimming at Q25, assembled clones with MiXCR and retained in-frame beta chains. CDR3 protein duplicates are merged, each entry listing the most common genes and DNA. The sample contains tens of thousands of distinct CDR3 sequences, more than 10% of them found a single time. The ten largest clones take up roughly 1.7% of the sample. Sequenced input: whole blood. These TCRs come from an adult who was a healthcare worker with PCR-confirmed SARS-CoV-2 infection or an uninfected control (not recorded which).

There are many counts of this clonotype. The V gene is TRBV30, the J gene TRBJ1-1; 7 positions match TRBD1. In germline, CDR1 is GTSNPN, CDR2 SVGIG (reference sequence). This CDR3 is built from 13 residues. V trimming: 2 bases; J trimming: 4 bases; junction bases outside the gene matches: 4. The CDR3 reads CAWSRQGGTEAFF. CDR3 sequence (DNA): TGTGCCTGGAGTAGACAGGGTGGCACTGAAGCTTTCTTT. Full variable domain (missing parts from reference TRBV30 and TRBJ1-1): SQTIHQWPATLVQPVGSPLSLECTVEGTSNPNLYWYRQAAGRGLQLLFYSVGIGQISSEVPQNLSASRPQDRQFILSSKKLLLSDSGFYLCAWSRQGGTEAFFGQGTRLTVV.

This clonotype was found many times. The chain links TRBV3-1 to TRBJ1-1; perhaps TRBD1 as D (5 bases). The germline CDR1 and CDR2 sequences are LGHDT and YNNKEL (reference sequence). This CDR3 contains 14 residues. Trimming took 2 bases from V and 5 from J, leaving 12 bases between them. This CDR3 is CASSQNYWGTEAFF. In DNA form, the CDR3 reads TGTGCCAGCAGCCAAAATTATTGGGGGACTGAAGCTTTCTTT. The whole variable domain, filled in from reference TRBV3-1 and TRBJ1-1, reads DTAVSQTPKYLVTQMGNDKSIKCEQNLGHDTMYWYKQDSKKFLKIMFSYNNKELIINETVPNRFSPKSPDKAHLNLHINSLELGDSAVYFCASSQNYWGTEAFFGQGTRLTVV.

This clonotype came up many times. The chain joins TRBV20-1 to TRBJ2-7, with D perhaps being TRBD1 or TRBD2 (6 bases each). The germline V gene has CDR1 DFQATT and CDR2 SNEGSKA (reference sequence). This CDR3 is 12 amino acids long. V lost 5 bases, J lost 7 bases, and 15 bases lay in between. The DNA for the CDR3 is TGCAGTGCTCGGACGGGGGCCGGGGAGCAGTACTTC. As protein: CSARTGAGEQYF.

This clonotype was seen ten or more times. The chain is built from TRBV5-4 and TRBJ2-3; TRBD1 aligns across 10 bases. V was pared by 10 bases and J by 3 bases, with 5 bases of the junction left unmatched. The CDR3 runs to 13 residues. The germline V gene has CDR1 SGHNT and CDR2 YYREEE (reference sequence). The CDR3 DNA is TGTGCCTGCCGGGACAGGGGAACAGATACGCAGTATTTT. This gives the protein CACRDRGTDTQYF.

The sample holds a few counts of this clonotype. V gene TRBV20-1 combines with J gene TRBJ2-2; TRBD1 agrees at 9 bases. The V gene end was trimmed by 1 base and the J gene end by 3 bases; junction bases not matched to a gene: 9. Germline CDR1 reads DFQATT; CDR2 reads SNEGSKA (reference sequence). This CDR3 region has 17 residues. The CDR3 loop is CSARVAQGAPDTGELFF. The CDR3 nucleotides read TGCAGTGCTAGAGTAGCACAGGGGGCGCCGGACACCGGGGAGCTGTTTTTT.